This entry lists 32 T cell receptor beta chains sequenced from one sample in a study of blood T cell repertoires in COVID-19. The protocol was immunoSEQ multiplex PCR, while the TCRdb copy is restricted to in-frame clones and leaves out a portion. The sample contains more than 100,000 clones, 90% of which appear only once. Input material: peripheral blood. All receptors derive from an older woman with COVID-19, enrolled during active disease.

This chain links TRBV15 with TRBJ1-5; 9 bases fit TRBD1. Germline values: CDR1 LNHNV, CDR2 YYDKDF (reference sequence). The junction had 16 bases not matched to a gene; V was cut back by 5 bases and J by 5 bases. The CDR3 is 18 residues long. In DNA, the CDR3 is TGTGCCACCAGCCGACGGAGAATAGGACAGGGGACGGATCAGCCCCAGCATTTT. Residues: CATSRRRIGQGTDQPQHF.

The chain carries TRBV6-6 and TRBJ2-2; 9 nucleotides match TRBD2. Trimming took 7 bases from V and 4 from J; bases not matched to a gene: 7. The CDR3 has 15 amino acids. CDR1 is MNHNY, CDR2 SVGAGI, per germline (reference sequence). CDR3 nucleotide sequence: TGTGCCAGCACCGCTGGGACTAGCCGCACCGGGGAGCTGTTTTTT. Its protein product is CASTAGTSRTGELFF.

This chain links TRBV29-1 with TRBJ1-1; D ambiguous. Germline V gene lookup returns CDR1 SQVTM and CDR2 ANQGSEA. The CDR3 spans 11 residues. Trimming left V 4 bases short and J 4 bases short, with 7 bases between. CDR3 sequence reads: CSVVSGTEAFF. The CDR3 nucleotides are TGCAGCGTTGTCTCGGGCACTGAAGCTTTCTTT.

The CDR3 DNA reads as TGTGCCAGCAGGACAGTCGGCGGTTCACCCCTCCACTTT. It specifies CASRTVGGSPLHF. V usage is TRBV6-5 and J usage is TRBJ1-6; D is possibly TRBD1 (5 bases). Trimming shortened V by 6 bases and J by 9 bases, and 12 bases separated the two germline ends. This CDR3 spans 13 amino acids. In germline, CDR1 is MNHEY, CDR2 SVGAGI.

This chain uses TRBV27 with TRBJ1-2, with D maybe TRBD1 (6 bases). Trimming took 2 bases from V and 2 from J, leaving 15 bases between them. The CDR3 covers 16 residues. The V gene's germline CDR1 is MNHEY and CDR2 SMNVEV (reference sequence). In DNA, the CDR3 is TGTGCCAGCAGTTTACCAGGGGAGGGTTTAAACTATGGCTACACCTTC. It translates to CASSLPGEGLNYGYTF.

This clone was seen once. V is TRBV29-1 and J is TRBJ2-1, with 9 bases matching TRBD1. V shed 3 bases and J 8 bases; nucleotides not matched to a gene: 2. The CDR3 has 12 residues. In germline, CDR1 is SQVTM, CDR2 ANQGSEA. The CDR3 DNA sequence: TGCAGCGTTGAGGGGACAGGGTATGAGCAGTTCTTC. Translating it yields CSVEGTGYEQFF.

The chain is built from TRBV27 and TRBJ1-3; D is unclear. Per germline, CDR1 MNHEY and CDR2 SMNVEV (reference sequence). V shed 4 bases and J shed 6 bases, with 13 bases lying between them. The length of the CDR3 is 14 residues. The CDR3 DNA is TGTGCCAGCAGTTCATCCAGGAGGGCAAACACCATATATTTT. Protein: CASSSSRRANTIYF.

The CDR3: CASSPNSGTGVNEQFF. For the CDR3, the DNA is TGTGCCAGCAGTCCTAACTCCGGGACAGGGGTCAATGAGCAGTTCTTC. The gene calls are TRBV5-4 and TRBJ2-1; TRBD1 agrees at 10 bases. V shed 5 bases, J shed 6 bases, and the junction held 11 bases outside the gene matches. Germline-derived CDR1 and CDR2 are SGHNT and YYREEE (reference sequence). This CDR3 has 16 residues.

This chain uses TRBV7-2 with TRBJ1-2; possibly TRBD1 for D (6 bases). This CDR3 comprises 15 residues. Trimming cost V 3 bases and J 6 bases, with 17 bases left between them. Germline V gene sequence: CDR1 SGHTA, CDR2 FQGNSA. The CDR3 reads CASSLQGPIVDGYTF. CDR3 nucleotides: TGTGCCAGCAGCTTGCAGGGGCCGATTGTCGATGGCTACACCTTC.

The chain is built from TRBV4-3 and TRBJ1-2, with a weak D call TRBD1 (5 bases). Germline values: CDR1 LGHNA, CDR2 YSLEER. Trimming shortened V by 5 bases and J by 10 bases, and 14 bases separated the two germline ends. The CDR3 totals 12 residues. Here the CDR3 reads CASSAHSGNYTF. CDR3 in DNA: TGCGCCAGCAGCGCCCACTCAGGGAACTACACCTTC.

The chain carries TRBV11-2 and TRBJ2-2; 7 bases are shared with TRBD2. Unmatched junction bases numbered 9, after V lost 4 bases and J lost 4 bases. Germline V gives CDR1 SGHAT, CDR2 FQNNGV. The CDR3 runs 16 residues. CDR3 sequence: CASSSRTRSSTGELFF. The CDR3 nucleotides read TGTGCCAGCAGCTCTCGGACTAGATCGAGCACCGGGGAGCTGTTTTTT.

This clone was seen once. The chain links TRBV4-1 to TRBJ1-2; 7 bases agree with TRBD1. The V and J ends lost 1 base and 4 bases, in that order; junction bases with no gene match: 9. Germline loops: CDR1 MGHRA, CDR2 YSYEKL. The CDR3 covers 16 residues. The CDR3 region has the DNA TGCGCCAGCAGCCAAGTCTCTACAGGGGTTGTCTATGGCTACACCTTC. This translates into CASSQVSTGVVYGYTF.

The J gene is TRBJ1-2, the V gene TRBV5-1, with a tentative D call TRBD1 (6 bases). Germline V gene lookup returns CDR1 SGHRS and CDR2 YFSETQ. The CDR3 has 16 residues. Trimming cost V 5 bases and J 3 bases, with 20 bases left between them. For the CDR3, the DNA is TGCGCCAGCAGGGGGAAGACCCTACAGGGATACTATGGCTACACCTTC. This translates into CASRGKTLQGYYGYTF.

The genes are TRBV6-5 and TRBJ1-1; TRBD1 might be the D (5 bases). The germline V gene encodes CDR1 MNHEY and CDR2 SVGAGI. Between the trimmed V and J ends, which lost 6 bases and 4 bases, there was a span of 18 bases. This CDR3 contains 15 residues. The CDR3 DNA is TGTGCCAGCAGGCTTCGAAGGGGTCGAAGCACTGAAGCTTTCTTT. Translating gives CASRLRRGRSTEAFF.

The gene calls are TRBV19 and TRBJ1-1, with D maybe TRBD1 (5 bases). CDR3 length: 15 residues. CDR1 and CDR2 from the germline V gene are LNHDA and SQIVND (reference sequence). The V and J ends lost 3 bases and 2 bases respectively, with 13 bases between them. The CDR3 DNA is TGTGCCAGTAGTATTAGGGGTAGTTTAAACACTGAAGCTTTCTTT. Its protein is CASSIRGSLNTEAFF.

The chain employs TRBV6-4 and TRBJ1-2; D is undetermined. Trimming took 5 bases from V and 6 from J, leaving 19 bases between them. The germline CDR1 and CDR2 sequences are MRHNA and SNTAGT. This CDR3 comprises 15 residues. The DNA of the CDR3 is TGTGCCAGCAGTCTGGGCCGACCCGCCGGGAATGGCTACACCTTC. It yields the protein CASSLGRPAGNGYTF.

In its sample, this clone was seen a few times. At one boundary the junction diverges from the germline segment, which might be a read error. The chain joins TRBV7-7 to TRBJ2-3; the D is unclear. The germline CDR1 and CDR2 sequences are SSHAT and FNYEAQ (reference sequence). The CDR3 totals 14 residues. The CDR3 DNA reads as TGTGCTAGCAGCACCGGCCCTTCCGGGGATACGCAGTATTTT. The encoded protein is CASSTGPSGDTQYF.

This chain connects TRBV7-2 to TRBJ2-1; 7 bases fit TRBD1. V lost 1 base, J lost 8 bases, and 5 bases stayed unmatched. The CDR3 is 14 residues long. Germline V CDR1 and CDR2: SGHTA, FQGNSA. The CDR3 loop is CASSLDRGSDEQFF. CDR3 sequence (DNA): TGTGCCAGCAGCTTAGACAGGGGATCTGATGAGCAGTTCTTC.

The chain carries TRBV11-2 and TRBJ2-3; 8 positions agree with TRBD1. V shed 1 base, J shed 12 bases, and the junction held 3 bases outside the gene matches. CDR3 size: 12 residues. Germline V CDR1 and CDR2: SGHAT, FQNNGV. DNA for the CDR3: TGTGCCAGCAGCTTAGCACAGGGGGTACAGTATTTT. This sequence encodes CASSLAQGVQYF.

The chain recombines TRBV7-2 with TRBJ1-4; D possibly corresponds to TRBD1 (5 bases). The length of the CDR3 is 14 residues. V was pared by 8 bases and J by 5 bases, with 15 bases between. Germline CDR1 is SGHTA and CDR2 is FQGNSA. The CDR3 region is CASAPGGRNEKLFF. CDR3 DNA sequence: TGTGCCAGCGCGCCCGGGGGTAGAAATGAAAAACTGTTTTTT.

The V gene is TRBV30, the J gene TRBJ1-1, with 7 bases that match TRBD1. The germline V gene has CDR1 GTSNPN and CDR2 SVGIG (reference sequence). The CDR3 spans 16 residues. J gave up 4 bases and V 0 bases, and 11 bases lay outside the gene matches. The CDR3 is CAWSVPQGLGVTEAFF. The CDR3 DNA sequence: TGTGCCTGGAGTGTACCACAGGGGCTGGGGGTCACTGAAGCTTTCTTT.

The rearrangement uses TRBV15 and TRBJ1-1, with no clear D. CDR3 size: 16 residues. Trimming took 0 bases from V and 0 from J, leaving 11 bases between them. Germline loops: CDR1 LNHNV, CDR2 YYDKDF (reference sequence). The CDR3 loop is CATSREGRPMNTEAFF. DNA of the CDR3: TGTGCCACCAGCAGAGAGGGCAGACCGATGAACACTGAAGCTTTCTTT.

The chain couples TRBV18 to TRBJ2-4; D is undetermined. This CDR3 spans 15 amino acids. The V gene lost 8 bases and the J gene lost 3 bases, with 17 bases spanning the gap. Germline V gives CDR1 KGHSH, CDR2 LQKENI. This CDR3 reads CASTPLDNGKNIQYF. The CDR3 nucleotides read TGTGCCAGCACCCCCCTCGACAATGGCAAAAACATTCAGTACTTC. Complete variable domain (other parts from reference TRBV18 and TRBJ2-4): NAGVMQNPRHLVRRRGQEARLRCSPMKGHSHVYWYRQLPEEGLKFMVYLQKENIIDESGMPKERFSAEFPKEGPSILRIQQVVRGDSAAYFCASTPLDNGKNIQYFGAGTRLSVL.

CDR3 sequence (DNA): TGCGCCAGCAGCGAGACCGGGACAGGGGGCTCCGAGCAGTACTTC. This sequence encodes CASSETGTGGSEQYF. J is TRBJ2-7 and V is TRBV5-1, with TRBD1 matching 12 bases. Trimming at V came to 4 bases and at J to 6 bases, leaving 8 bases not matched to a gene. The CDR3 spans 15 residues. CDR1 SGHRS and CDR2 YFSETQ come from the germline V gene.

CDR3 amino acids: CASSQQVVNEKLFF. As DNA, the CDR3 is TGTGCCAGCAGCCAACAGGTGGTGAATGAAAAACTGTTTTTT. The rearrangement links TRBV3-1 (or the pseudogene TRBV3-2) to TRBJ1-4, with no clear D. Trimming shortened V by 2 bases and J by 5 bases, and 9 bases separated the two germline ends. This CDR3 contains 14 residues. The germline V gene encodes CDR1 LGHDT and CDR2 YNNKEL (reference sequence).

V and J are TRBV19 and TRBJ1-1; 10 bases are a match to TRBD1. V gave up 5 bases and J gave up 5 bases; unmatched junction bases: 5. CDR1 is LNHDA, CDR2 SQIVND, per germline (reference sequence). The CDR3 consists of 14 residues. For the CDR3, the DNA is TGTGCCAGTAGTTTGGGGACAGGGGCAACTGAAGCTTTCTTT. Translated, it gives CASSLGTGATEAFF.

The chain couples TRBV7-9 to TRBJ2-6; maybe TRBD2 (5 bases). Trimming left V 5 bases short and J 2 bases short, with 10 bases between. The germline gives CDR1 SEHNR, CDR2 FQNEAQ (reference sequence). The CDR3 runs to 15 residues. The CDR3 nucleotides are TGTGCCAGCAGCACAGCCGGGACTGGGGCCAACGTCCTGACTTTC. Protein sequence: CASSTAGTGANVLTF.

The J gene is TRBJ2-5, the V gene TRBV19; 11 bases match TRBD2. CDR1 is LNHDA, CDR2 SQIVND, per germline (reference sequence). CDR3 length: 17 amino acids. V was clipped by 5 bases and J by 5 bases; unmatched bases: 13. CDR3 loop: CASSSWGLAVAAETQYF. For the CDR3, the DNA is TGTGCCAGTAGTTCCTGGGGACTAGCGGTCGCGGCCGAGACCCAGTACTTC.

The chain recombines TRBV6-1 with TRBJ1-4; D gene unclear. Trimming took 2 bases from V and 0 from J, leaving 7 bases between them. This CDR3 contains 15 residues. Germline CDR1 reads MNHNS; CDR2 reads SASEGT. This CDR3 is CASSELFATNEKLFF. As DNA, the CDR3 is TGTGCCAGCAGTGAACTGTTTGCAACTAATGAAAAACTGTTTTTT.

The chain employs TRBV6-5 and TRBJ1-2, with unresolved D. Germline V gene sequence: CDR1 MNHEY, CDR2 SVGAGI. There are 13 residues in the CDR3. The germline V and J ends were trimmed by 2 bases and 5 bases, with 9 bases remaining between them. CDR3 loop: CASSYMEEYGYTF. CDR3 bases: TGTGCCAGCAGTTACATGGAGGAGTATGGCTACACCTTC.

A few counts support this clone. The chain couples TRBV9 to TRBJ1-6, with D possibly matching TRBD1 (5 bases). This CDR3 has 15 residues. V was shortened by 2 bases and J by 13 bases, with 19 bases between the two germline ends. Germline CDR1 is SGDLS and CDR2 is YYNGEE. The CDR3 DNA reads as TGTGCCAGCAGCGTGGAGGGACGTAGCACAAGGCCCCTCCACTTT. This translates into CASSVEGRSTRPLHF.

The chain couples TRBV4-3 to TRBJ2-7; TRBD1 agrees at 7 bases. The CDR3 is made up of 15 amino acids. Germline CDR1 LGHNA, CDR2 YSLEER. J lost 4 bases, V lost 0 bases, and 6 bases had no gene match. The CDR3 spells CASSQDNGRGYEQYF. The CDR3 nucleotides are TGCGCCAGCAGCCAAGACAATGGCAGGGGGTACGAGCAGTACTTC.